The source of this T cell receptor beta chain is a study of blood T cell repertoires in COVID-19. The wider study: Donors in the United States, Italy and Spain gave samples during acute or convalescent COVID-19. The analysed material was cDNA or gDNA that came from T cells, B-cell-depleted T cells, or PBMCs.

Between the trimmed V and J ends, which lost 7 bases and 3 bases, there was a span of 9 bases. Germline V gives CDR1 MNHEY, CDR2 SVGAGI. The CDR3 totals 12 residues. Methods used by the authors: How many nucleated cells were present was estimated from reference gene primer amplification. Measured with immunoSEQ multiplex PCR; TCRdb has only the in-frame clones, and not every one. The V and J calls and clone size come from that table; D and trimming were worked out from the DNA. The sample shows approximately 500,000 clones, 80% to 90% of them seen only once. The material sequenced was peripheral blood. This receptor was obtained from a human donor in a cohort sampled during active COVID-19. This rearrangement joins TRBV6-5 to TRBJ1-2, with a tentative D call TRBD1 (5 bases). The DNA of the CDR3 is TGTGCCAGCACCGGGGACTACTATGGCTACACCTTC. Its protein is CASTGDYYGYTF.